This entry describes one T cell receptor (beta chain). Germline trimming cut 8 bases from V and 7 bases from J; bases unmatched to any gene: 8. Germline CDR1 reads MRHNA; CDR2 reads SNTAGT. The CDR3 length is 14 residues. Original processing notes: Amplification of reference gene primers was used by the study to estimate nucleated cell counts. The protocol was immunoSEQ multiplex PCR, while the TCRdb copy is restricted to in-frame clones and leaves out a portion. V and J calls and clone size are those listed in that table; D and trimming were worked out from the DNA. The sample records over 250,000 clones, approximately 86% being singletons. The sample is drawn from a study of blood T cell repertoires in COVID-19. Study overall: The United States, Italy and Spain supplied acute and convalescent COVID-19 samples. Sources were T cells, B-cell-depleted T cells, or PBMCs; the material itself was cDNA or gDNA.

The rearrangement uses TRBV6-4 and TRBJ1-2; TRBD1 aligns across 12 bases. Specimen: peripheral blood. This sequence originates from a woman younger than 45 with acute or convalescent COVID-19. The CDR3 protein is CASGPGQGAVGYTF. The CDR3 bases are TGTGCCAGCGGTCCGGGACAGGGGGCGGTTGGCTACACCTTC.